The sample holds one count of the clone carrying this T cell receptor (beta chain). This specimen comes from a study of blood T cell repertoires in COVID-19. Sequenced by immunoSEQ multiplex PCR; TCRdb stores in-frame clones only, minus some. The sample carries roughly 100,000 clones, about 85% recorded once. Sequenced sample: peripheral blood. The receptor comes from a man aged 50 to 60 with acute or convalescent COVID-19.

As DNA, the CDR3 is TGTGCCAGTAGTATCACCCAGGGGTCGGCTGGCTACACCTTC. Translation: CASSITQGSAGYTF. The chain carries TRBV19 and TRBJ1-2; D possibly corresponds to TRBD1 (6 bases). The CDR3 consists of 14 residues. Germline CDR1 is LNHDA and CDR2 is SQIVND (reference sequence). Trimming removed 3 bases from V and 7 bases from J, with 15 bases in between.